Described below is a single TCR beta chain sequence and its context. This clonotype was observed a few times. Its antigen has not been determined. No base quality values were provided; no much bigger clone lies one nucleotide off. This sample was taken from a study of regulatory T cells in long-lasting Graves disease (dated by TCRdb to 2020 to 2022). About the full investigation: Newly diagnosed Graves' disease patients had taken antithyroid drugs for less than 3 months. The study was registered as a clinical trial and conducted in China. TCR sequencing covered some 13 persistent and 20 newly diagnosed Graves' disease patients, around 33 samples in total. Persistent Graves' disease patients were compared with newly diagnosed Graves' disease patients by peripheral blood TCR sequencing and RNA sequencing. Overall study results and their limits: The small sample size was acknowledged by the authors as a limitation that may reduce accuracy. TRBV28, TRBJ1-2 and TRBJ2-5 were preferentially used in persistent disease, while TRBV20-1 and TRBJ2-1 were favored in newly diagnosed disease. Sequencing and analysis were limited to the TCR beta chain. The study examined only peripheral blood because the primary lesion, thyroid tissue, could not be accessed. More public clonotypes were shared among persistent patients (2,741) than among newly diagnosed patients (roughly 960). Compared with newly diagnosed patients, persistent Graves' disease patients had lower TCR Shannon entropy and fewer highly expanded clones, which suggests clonal expansion.

Libraries were built with multiplex PCR. The listed sequencing device is Illumina HiSeq 4000. CDR3 regions were amplified by Arm-PCR with iRepertoire HTBI primers to construct TCR beta libraries. Before sequencing, the PCR products went through gel purification. In the paper's pipeline: Across samples, 62 TRBV and roughly 15 TRBJ segments were identified and used for gene usage analysis of CDR3 amino acid clonotypes. COPE and FqMerger were used to merge filtered high-quality paired reads into contigs. BLAST was used to align contigs to the IMGT TRBV, TRBD and TRBJ reference genes, and CDR3 was defined following IMGT. Any clonotype with a frequency above 0.1% was classified as a highly expanded clone. Shannon entropy served as the measure of repertoire diversity, while the Gini coefficient captured V-J evenness. A clonotype was considered public if more than one individual shared it. The public sequencing data were trimmed at Q25 with fastp and processed into clonotypes with MiXCR by TCRdb, which kept only in-frame beta chains. One record per CDR3 amino acid sequence lists the most common genes and DNA. TCRdb, rather than the study authors, made the V and J calls. The sample yields about 460,000 distinct CDR3 sequences; 14% were counted once. The ten largest clones represent around a sixth of the sample.

The germline V gene supplies CDR1 KGHSH and CDR2 LQKENI. The CDR3 holds 13 amino acids from the cysteine to the phenylalanine. Only CDR3 DNA remains: 39 bases, in frame from the first base. V ends up 8 bases short and J 5 bases short, with an unmatched junction base count of 6. The time point label for this specimen denotes: newly diagnosed GD, antithyroid drugs for less than 3 months. For both TCR sequencing and RNA sequencing, RNA was extracted from PBMCs using TRIzol. Graves' disease was diagnosed according to American Thyroid Association guidelines. Recruitment of patients was carried out at an endocrinology department in Xi'an, China. From each patient, about 9 milliliters of peripheral blood was collected into an EDTA anticoagulant tube. PBMCs were isolated by Ficoll Paque Plus density gradient separation without further T cell sorting. An Agilent 2100 Bioanalyzer and agarose gel were used to check RNA quality, while a NanoDrop 2000 measured RNA concentration.

The same sample was also studied in work on T cells in Graves' hyperthyroidism and ophthalmopathy. That second publication adds: A patient counted as having stable Graves' hyperthyroidism if no progression to ophthalmopathy occurred over 18 months of follow-up. Hyperthyroidism patients were aged 18 to 65 years and newly diagnosed, with disease duration of less than 2 months. The study excluded patients with uncontrolled infections, other autoimmune diseases, pregnancy or lactation. Diagnoses were based on clinical symptoms, serum thyroxine and TRAb, thyroid ultrasound and orbital computed tomography. The TCR CDR3 was subjected to a first round of RT-PCR using the HTBI primer set and the Qiagen OneStep RT-PCR kit. Most expanded thyroid clonotypes (frequency above 0.001) were also found in blood, which suggests that blood repertoires may mirror thyroid immune responses. Ophthalmopathy was separated from stable hyperthyroidism by a 13 V-J signature model, with 85% to 90% sensitivity and roughly 84% specificity obtained in cross-validation and 80%/75% obtained in testing. During validation, the model predicted progression to ophthalmopathy a median of approximately 6 months ahead of onset, with roughly 65% sensitivity and roughly 72% specificity. To identify distinguishing TCR V-J signatures, a discovery cohort of around 100 patients was used, comprising fewer than 45 with Graves' ophthalmopathy and roughly 60 with stable Graves' hyperthyroidism. Whether ophthalmopathy could be predicted prospectively was tested in an independent validation cohort made up of 18 to 20 hyperthyroidism patients plus 17 patients who later progressed to ophthalmopathy. For training and testing, the 100 or so patients in the discovery cohort were randomly divided in a 7:3 ratio. Thyroid tissue and blood T-cell repertoires from six Graves' hyperthyroidism patients were also compared in the study. After blood sampling, hyperthyroidism patients were treated with methimazole at a starting dose of 30 mg daily, and ophthalmopathy patients were treated with high-dose intravenous methylprednisolone. The libraries were constructed in a second round of multiplex PCR and then size-selected and purified. The libraries were sequenced on an Illumina HiSeq2000 using paired-end 100 bp reads. SOAPnuke was used to process the raw data, removing reads that contained adapters or uncalled bases, had a mean Phred below 15, or lacked an exact match to the constant primer or identifier. High-quality paired reads were merged with COPE v1.2.5, and unique nucleotide sequences were defined as clonotypes. MiTCR v1.1 was used to align the clonotypes against IMGT TRBV, TRBD and TRBJ reference segments. Analysis was restricted to V-J combinations with a frequency above 0.0001, which covered roughly 99% of repertoires. A TCS score was defined as the ratio of F50 (clonal expansion) to E x V (chaos), with BLOSUM62-based TCRdist applied between CDR3 peptides within each V-J. Welch's t-statistics and random forest reduced fewer than 550 V-J features to 10 to 15, which were used in a naive Bayes classifier (R e1071). No statistical method was used to set the sample size in advance, and investigators knew the group allocation. The paper describes TCR Vbeta CDR3 sequencing of 140 or so peripheral blood samples, made up of roughly 40 ophthalmopathy patients, roughly 80 hyperthyroidism patients and about 17 progressor patients.

The sequence joins TRBV18 to TRBJ2-3; TRBD2 matches 8 bases in the middle. The sequence was collected from a woman aged 50 to 60 with Graves disease. Donor details come from another sample of the same person, matched by shared clones. This material consisted of peripheral blood mononuclear cells (PBMCs), taken at new diagnosis, from a patient treated with antithyroid drugs. The DNA sequence is given as TGTGCCAGCACGAGCGGGAGACAAGATACGCAGTATTTT. It encodes CASTSGRQDTQYF.